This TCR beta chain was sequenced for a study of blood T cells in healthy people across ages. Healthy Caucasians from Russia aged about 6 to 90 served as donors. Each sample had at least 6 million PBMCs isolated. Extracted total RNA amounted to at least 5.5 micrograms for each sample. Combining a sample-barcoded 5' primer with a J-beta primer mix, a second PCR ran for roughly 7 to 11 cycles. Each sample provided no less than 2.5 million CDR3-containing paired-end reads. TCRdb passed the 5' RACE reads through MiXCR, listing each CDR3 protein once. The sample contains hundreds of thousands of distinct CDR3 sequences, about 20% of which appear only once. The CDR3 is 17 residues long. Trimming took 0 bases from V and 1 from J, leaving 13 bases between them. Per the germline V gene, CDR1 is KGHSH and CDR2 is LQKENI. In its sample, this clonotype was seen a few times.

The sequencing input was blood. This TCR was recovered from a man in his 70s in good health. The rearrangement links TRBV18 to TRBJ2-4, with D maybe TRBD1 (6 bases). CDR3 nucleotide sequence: TGTGCCAGCTCACCACCCTTGAGGGGGAGTGCCAAAAACATTCAGTACTTC. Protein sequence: CASSPPLRGSAKNIQYF.